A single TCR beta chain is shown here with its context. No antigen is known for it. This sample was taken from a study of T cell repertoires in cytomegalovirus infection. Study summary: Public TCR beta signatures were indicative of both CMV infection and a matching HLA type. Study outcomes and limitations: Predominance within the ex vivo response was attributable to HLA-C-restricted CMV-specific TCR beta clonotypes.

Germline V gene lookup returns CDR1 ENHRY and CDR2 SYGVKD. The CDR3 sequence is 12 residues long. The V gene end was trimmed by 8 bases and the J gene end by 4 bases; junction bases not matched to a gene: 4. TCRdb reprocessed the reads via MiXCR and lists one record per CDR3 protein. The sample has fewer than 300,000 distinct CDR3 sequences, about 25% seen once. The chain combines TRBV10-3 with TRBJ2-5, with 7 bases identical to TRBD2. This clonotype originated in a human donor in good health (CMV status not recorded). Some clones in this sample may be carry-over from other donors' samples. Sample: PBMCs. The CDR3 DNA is TGTGCCATCGGGAGGGAACGAGAGACCCAGTACTTC. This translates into CAIGRERETQYF.